This TCR beta chain came from a study of blood T cells in healthy people across ages. Germline V CDR1 and CDR2: SGHTA, FQGNSA. This CDR3 is 14 amino acids long. V lost 5 bases to trimming and J lost 4 bases; unmatched junction nucleotides: 4. The use of a sample-barcoded 5' primer and a J-beta primer mix characterized a second PCR of about 7 to 12 cycles. A single record per CDR3 protein comes from TCRdb applying MiXCR to the 5' RACE reads. This table holds about 1.1 million distinct CDR3 sequences, less than 45% found once. A remark on this clonotype: Its target is not known.

General study points: Age advanced and TCR beta diversity per million T cells fell, roughly linearly. The unknown donor CMV status may have confounded expanded clonotype changes.

Sequencing was carried out using blood. This receptor was taken from a man aged 18 to 29 in good health. The chain employs TRBV7-2 and TRBJ1-2; 10 bases are shared with TRBD1. The CDR3 DNA follows: TGTGCCAGCAGCGACCGACAGGGGGCCTATGGCTACACCTTC. This translates into CASSDRQGAYGYTF.